The rows below give T cell receptor beta chains drawn from one sample of a study of T cell clones after liver transplantation. The data were produced by immunoSEQ multiplex PCR, yet TCRdb's version contains in-frame clones alone and is incomplete. The sample gives over 45,000 clones, roughly 74% of which show up once; 9.5% to 10% is in the top ten. Specimen: CD4+ T cells from blood, collected roughly 55 months after liver transplant. The receptors shown here come from a human patient who received a liver transplant. Some T cells may be graft donor cells. The CDR3 runs from the conserved cysteine through the conserved F or W. The D gene is left open where the match is weak. Size values are once, few and many counts, or a class for expanded clones, and some rows have none.

V gene: TRBV5-6
J gene: TRBJ1-2
clone size: few
D gene: -
CDR3 DNA: TGTGCCAGCAGCTTACAGGGAGGCTATGGCTACACCTTC
CDR3 protein: CASSLQGGYGYTF

V gene: TRBV25-1
J gene: TRBJ2-1
clone size: -
D gene: -
CDR3 DNA: TGTGCCAGCAGTGAAAGCCCGCGAAATGAGCAGTTCTTC
CDR3 protein: CASSESPRNEQFF

V gene: TRBV28
J gene: TRBJ2-7
clone size: -
D gene: -
CDR3 DNA: TGTGCCAGCAGTTTAATGTACGAGCAGTACTTC
CDR3 protein: CASSLMYEQYF

V gene: TRBV28
J gene: TRBJ2-3
clone size: few
D gene: TRBD1
CDR3 DNA: TGTGCCAGCAGTTTACCACAGGGGAGCGGCACAGATACGCAGTATTTT
CDR3 protein: CASSLPQGSGTDTQYF

V gene: TRBV7-2
J gene: TRBJ2-7
clone size: -
D gene: -
CDR3 DNA: TGTGCCAGCAGCTTGACTAGACACTCCTACGAGCAGTACTTC
CDR3 protein: CASSLTRHSYEQYF

V gene: TRBV28
J gene: TRBJ2-3
clone size: -
D gene: TRBD1
CDR3 DNA: TGTGCCAGCAGTGCAAACAGGGGATTTTCTAGCACAGATACGCAGTATTTT
CDR3 protein: CASSANRGFSSTDTQYF

V gene: TRBV28
J gene: TRBJ2-5
clone size: -
D gene: -
CDR3 DNA: TGTGCCACCCAGTTAACGGAGACCCAGTACTTC
CDR3 protein: CATQLTETQYF

V gene: TRBV25-1
J gene: TRBJ1-4
clone size: -
D gene: -
CDR3 DNA: TGTGCCAGCAGTGAATTCGCAACTAATGAAAAACTGTTTTTT
CDR3 protein: CASSEFATNEKLFF

V gene: TRBV9
J gene: TRBJ2-2
clone size: -
D gene: TRBD1
CDR3 DNA: TGTGCCAGCAGACCTACTCACACCGGGACAGGGAAGGCGAACACCGGGGAGCTGTTTTTT
CDR3 protein: CASRPTHTGTGKANTGELFF

V gene: TRBV4-1
J gene: TRBJ2-7
clone size: -
D gene: TRBD1
CDR3 DNA: TGCGCCAGCAGCCCCGAACCGACAGGGGGAGAGGGTGAGCAGTACTTC
CDR3 protein: CASSPEPTGGEGEQYF

V gene: TRBV7-9
J gene: TRBJ1-1
clone size: -
D gene: -
CDR3 DNA: TGTGCCAGCAGCCCCCCGGGGGGTGGGGGAACAACTGAAGCTTTCTTT
CDR3 protein: CASSPPGGGGTTEAFF

V gene: TRBV18
J gene: TRBJ1-1
clone size: -
D gene: TRBD1
CDR3 DNA: TGTGCCAGCTCACCTTCCTCTGACAGGGGAACTGAAGCTTTCTTT
CDR3 protein: CASSPSSDRGTEAFF

V gene: TRBV6-1
J gene: TRBJ1-2
clone size: once
D gene: TRBD1
CDR3 DNA: TGTGCCAGCAGGGTCCTCTGGACAGGAGACTATGGCTACACCTTC
CDR3 protein: CASRVLWTGDYGYTF

V gene: TRBV27
J gene: TRBJ1-4
clone size: -
D gene: -
CDR3 DNA: TGTGCCAGCAGTCGGCAGATAAATGAAAAACTGTTTTTT
CDR3 protein: CASSRQINEKLFF

V gene: TRBV2
J gene: TRBJ2-7
clone size: -
D gene: -
CDR3 DNA: TGTGCCAGCAGTGAACAGGGGATTCCCTACGAGCAGTACTTC
CDR3 protein: CASSEQGIPYEQYF

V gene: TRBV25-1
J gene: TRBJ2-2
clone size: once
D gene: TRBD2
CDR3 DNA: TGTGCCGCTCGAGCGGGGGGAAACACCGGGGAGCTGTTTTTT
CDR3 protein: CAARAGGNTGELFF

V gene: TRBV7-9
J gene: TRBJ1-6
clone size: -
D gene: -
CDR3 DNA: TGTGCCAGCAGCTTAAACAGTAATTCACCCCTCCACTTT
CDR3 protein: CASSLNSNSPLHF

V gene: TRBV5-1
J gene: TRBJ1-2
clone size: -
D gene: TRBD1
CDR3 DNA: TGCGCCAGCAGCTTGGTATCAGGGGGCGCCTATGGCTACACCTTC
CDR3 protein: CASSLVSGGAYGYTF

V gene: TRBV6-1
J gene: TRBJ1-2
clone size: -
D gene: -
CDR3 DNA: TGTGCCAGGGGTGGGGGGGACTATGGCTACACCTTC
CDR3 protein: CARGGGDYGYTF

V gene: TRBV20-1
J gene: TRBJ1-2
clone size: -
D gene: -
CDR3 DNA: TGCAGTGCTAGAGGGAGTTATGGCTACACCTTC
CDR3 protein: CSARGSYGYTF

V gene: TRBV6-6
J gene: TRBJ1-1
clone size: -
D gene: -
CDR3 DNA: TGTGCCAGCCCGGGGACGGTGAACACTGAAGCTTTCTTT
CDR3 protein: CASPGTVNTEAFF

V gene: TRBV28
J gene: TRBJ2-2
clone size: -
D gene: -
CDR3 DNA: TGTGCCAGCAGTAACACCGGGGAGCTGTTTTTT
CDR3 protein: CASSNTGELFF

V gene: TRBV2
J gene: TRBJ2-2
clone size: -
D gene: -
CDR3 DNA: TGTGCCGGCCGGGCCTCTGGCGGGGAGCTGTTTTTT
CDR3 protein: CAGRASGGELFF

V gene: TRBV27
J gene: TRBJ2-3
clone size: -
D gene: -
CDR3 DNA: TGTGCCAGCAGTTTATCGATGGGGGCAGATACGCAGTATTTT
CDR3 protein: CASSLSMGADTQYF

V gene: TRBV4-2
J gene: TRBJ2-3
clone size: -
D gene: -
CDR3 DNA: TGTGCCAGCAGCCCCGAGCTAGAACTGACAGATACGCAGTATTTT
CDR3 protein: CASSPELELTDTQYF

V gene: TRBV18
J gene: TRBJ2-7
clone size: -
D gene: -
CDR3 DNA: TGTGCCAGCTCACCCACCGAAAACGGCGAGCAGTACTTC
CDR3 protein: CASSPTENGEQYF

V gene: TRBV18
J gene: TRBJ1-1
clone size: few
D gene: -
CDR3 DNA: TGTGCCAGCTCACCACCATCGGTCAGTTCGAACACTGAAGCTTTCTTT
CDR3 protein: CASSPPSVSSNTEAFF

V gene: TRBV10-3
J gene: TRBJ1-4
clone size: -
D gene: -
CDR3 DNA: TGTGCCGCAAGGACGGACAAGGGAAATGAAAAACTGTTTTTT
CDR3 protein: CAARTDKGNEKLFF

V gene: TRBV2
J gene: TRBJ2-7
clone size: -
D gene: TRBD1
CDR3 DNA: TGTGCCAGCAGTAGCCCGGACAGGGGGCTATACGAGCAGTACTTC
CDR3 protein: CASSSPDRGLYEQYF

V gene: TRBV4-2
J gene: TRBJ2-3
clone size: -
D gene: -
CDR3 DNA: TGTGCCAGCAGCCAAACGGGGGCTCCCACAGATACGCAGTATTTT
CDR3 protein: CASSQTGAPTDTQYF

V gene: TRBV30
J gene: TRBJ2-1
clone size: -
D gene: TRBD2
CDR3 DNA: TGTGCCTGTAAGCGGGGGGGTTACAATGAGCAGTTCTTC
CDR3 protein: CACKRGGYNEQFF

V gene: TRBV4-1
J gene: TRBJ1-2
clone size: -
D gene: TRBD1
CDR3 DNA: TGCGCCAGCAGCCAAGGTCAGGGGGATGGCTATGGCTACACCTTC
CDR3 protein: CASSQGQGDGYGYTF

V gene: TRBV6-1
J gene: TRBJ2-5
clone size: -
D gene: -
CDR3 DNA: TGTGCCAGCAGTCAACAGGGCCAAGAGACCCAGTACTTC
CDR3 protein: CASSQQGQETQYF

V gene: TRBV7-2
J gene: TRBJ1-3
clone size: -
D gene: TRBD1
CDR3 DNA: TGTGCCAGCAGCCCTACAGGGGCCTTCTCTGGAAACACCATATATTTT
CDR3 protein: CASSPTGAFSGNTIYF

V gene: TRBV2
J gene: TRBJ1-5
clone size: few
D gene: TRBD1
CDR3 DNA: TGTGCCAGCAGTCCAGGGGGCGGTCAGCCCCAGCATTTT
CDR3 protein: CASSPGGGQPQHF

V gene: TRBV5-4
J gene: TRBJ2-1
clone size: -
D gene: TRBD1
CDR3 DNA: TGTGCCAGCGGGCCGGGACAGACCAACAATGAGCAGTTCTTC
CDR3 protein: CASGPGQTNNEQFF

V gene: TRBV5-1
J gene: TRBJ2-3
clone size: -
D gene: -
CDR3 DNA: TGCGCCAGCAGCTTGGCCTCCAGTGCAGATACGCAGTATTTT
CDR3 protein: CASSLASSADTQYF

V gene: TRBV6-5
J gene: TRBJ2-1
clone size: -
D gene: -
CDR3 DNA: TGTGCCAGCCGGCCCTTGGGGCAGGGGAACAATGAGCAGTTCTTC
CDR3 protein: CASRPLGQGNNEQFF

V gene: TRBV7-9
J gene: TRBJ2-7
clone size: -
D gene: -
CDR3 DNA: TGTGCCAGCAGCTTAGAAGAGACCCTCCGACCCGAGCAGTACTTC
CDR3 protein: CASSLEETLRPEQYF

V gene: TRBV2
J gene: TRBJ2-7
clone size: once
D gene: TRBD2
CDR3 DNA: TGTGCCAGCAGAACTAGCGGGGGGGCAAGGGAGCAGTACTTC
CDR3 protein: CASRTSGGAREQYF

V gene: TRBV7-2
J gene: TRBJ2-1
clone size: -
D gene: -
CDR3 DNA: TGTGCCAGCAGCTCACCGTGGGGGGCCAATGAGCAGTTCTTC
CDR3 protein: CASSSPWGANEQFF

V gene: TRBV6-1
J gene: TRBJ2-3
clone size: few
D gene: -
CDR3 DNA: TGTGCCAGCAGTGCGCGTTCGATCGGAGATACGCAGTATTTT
CDR3 protein: CASSARSIGDTQYF

V gene: TRBV28
J gene: TRBJ1-3
clone size: -
D gene: -
CDR3 DNA: TGTGCCAGCAGTTTTCAACGCCGCCCAAACACCATATATTTT
CDR3 protein: CASSFQRRPNTIYF

V gene: TRBV11-3
J gene: TRBJ2-7
clone size: -
D gene: TRBD1
CDR3 DNA: TGTGCCAGCGGGAAGACAGGGGCCTACGAGCAGTACTTC
CDR3 protein: CASGKTGAYEQYF

V gene: TRBV16
J gene: TRBJ1-3
clone size: -
D gene: -
CDR3 DNA: TGTGCCAGCAGCCAATTTATGGGAACTAGCATCGGAAACACCATATATTTT
CDR3 protein: CASSQFMGTSIGNTIYF

V gene: TRBV14
J gene: TRBJ2-7
clone size: -
D gene: -
CDR3 DNA: TGTGCCAGCAGCATGAGCGGCGGGGCGCAGTACTTC
CDR3 protein: CASSMSGGAQYF

V gene: TRBV30
J gene: TRBJ2-3
clone size: -
D gene: -
CDR3 DNA: TGTGCCTGGACCACAGGGAATACGCAGTATTTT
CDR3 protein: CAWTTGNTQYF

V gene: TRBV6-5
J gene: TRBJ1-5
clone size: -
D gene: -
CDR3 DNA: TGTGCCAGCAGTCCGACCGGGGATAGCAATCAGCCCCAGCATTTT
CDR3 protein: CASSPTGDSNQPQHF

V gene: TRBV7-9
J gene: TRBJ1-3
clone size: -
D gene: -
CDR3 DNA: TGTGCCAGCAGCCCCCTAGGGGCCGGAAACACCATATATTTT
CDR3 protein: CASSPLGAGNTIYF